The clone carrying this TCR beta chain was recorded a few times. Its cognate antigen is unknown. Semi-nested PCR with Nested Universal Primer A followed constant-region reverse priming of full-length variable regions. TCRdb ran MiXCR on the 5' RACE reads and lists one entry per CDR3 protein. The table has some 62,000 distinct CDR3 sequences, 25% to 30% seen once. V lost 5 bases and J lost 3; bases outside the gene matches: 4. This CDR3 spans 15 amino acids. Germline-derived CDR1 and CDR2 are MNHNS and SASEGT. Study-wide findings and caveats: Whole repertoires were not studied in the larger cohort, only one V-J beta rearrangement. The TCR gene usage of tumor memory CD4+ T cells clustered together with blood and lymph node memory CD4+ cells and with lymph node naive CD4+ cells.

Sequenced material: tumor-infiltrating naive CD4+ T cells sorted from the breast tumor. The subset denotes: naive CD4+ T cells, CD4+CD45RA+CD25-. This chain links TRBV6-1 with TRBJ2-5; 12 bases align to TRBD2. The source of this sequence is a female donor with breast cancer. The CDR3 reads CASSKRLAGEETQYF. CDR3 DNA sequence: TGTGCCAGCAGTAAAAGACTAGCGGGGGAAGAGACCCAGTACTTC.